A selection of T cell receptor beta chains follows, all from one sample in a study of cytomegalovirus exposure and HLA in healthy donors. Clones were read by immunoSEQ multiplex PCR, and TCRdb kept only the in-frame ones, dropping some. The table records about 140,000 clones, 60% to 85% of them present only once. Material for sequencing was PBMCs. These receptors were collected from a man aged 25 to 40 in good health and CMV-seronegative. CDR3s include the opening cysteine and the closing phenylalanine or tryptophan. The order of the fields is V gene, CDR3 length, J gene, CDR3 protein.

TRBV28,15,TRBJ1-1,CASSLGWGGGTEAFF
TRBV5-1,15,TRBJ2-5,CASSFSGRSQETQYF
TRBV19,13,TRBJ1-4,CASMATLSQKLFF
TRBV5-1,15,TRBJ2-7,CASSVLRDRKHEQYF
TRBV5-4,13,TRBJ2-1,CASSLDREDEQFF
TRBV6-6,13,TRBJ1-2,CASSWSVLYGYTF
TRBV19,15,TRBJ2-7,CAKQGFGTPRNEQYF
TRBV6-5,13,TRBJ1-2,CASGPGQGYGYTF
TRBV9,18,TRBJ2-5,CASSPRMAGGALGETQYF
TRBV7-2,13,TRBJ1-4,CASSLSGREKLFF
TRBV4-1,15,TRBJ2-3,CASSQAVRGTDTQYF
TRBV25-1,17,TRBJ2-7,CASKREWQEVPTVEQYF
TRBV4-2,15,TRBJ2-5,CASSQDDREQETQYF
TRBV5-6,19,TRBJ2-7,CASSLWGRDSRLGVDEQYF
TRBV5-4,17,TRBJ1-2,CASSLRRVKGWDYGYTF
TRBV4-1,16,TRBJ2-5,CASSLGREGYQETQYF
TRBV4-2,16,TRBJ2-5,CASSQDASGGGKTQYF
TRBV5-4,15,TRBJ2-6,CASSLIGPGANGLTF
TRBV7-3,13,TRBJ1-1,CASSMYRGTEAFF
TRBV5-4,15,TRBJ2-7,CASSFKLAGSYEQYF
TRBV30,16,TRBJ1-6,CAWSGTTGGSGSPLHF
TRBV6-1,13,TRBJ2-7,CASSERTNYEQYF
TRBV7-9,12,TRBJ2-3,CASSSLPDTQYF
TRBV10-3,15,TRBJ1-2,CAISEGDQGQSGYTF
TRBV9,13,TRBJ2-3,CASSVGTADTQYF
TRBV27,14,TRBJ2-7,CASSSHRSSYEQYF
TRBV7-2,15,TRBJ2-7,CASSSLAGPSYEQYF
TRBV7-2,13,TRBJ2-7,CASSLGEPYEQYF
TRBV6-1,15,TRBJ2-3,CASSGLAGGTDTQYF
TRBV19,13,TRBJ1-1,CASSWGQHTEAFF
TRBV18,13,TRBJ2-7,CASSPPISSEQYF
TRBV5-1,15,TRBJ1-6,CASSSSGTVDSPLHF
TRBV7-9,15,TRBJ2-5,CASSLFGSRGETQYF
TRBV4-2,17,TRBJ2-2,CASSLDGLAANTGELFF
TRBV5-1,12,TRBJ1-6,CASSLGSSPLHF
TRBV5-6,18,TRBJ2-3,CASTFLTSGGTFTDTQYF
TRBV28,16,TRBJ1-1,CASSPGTGVWNTEAFF
TRBV5-1,13,TRBJ1-1,CASSPTENTEAFF
TRBV28,15,TRBJ1-1,CASSAGGTMNTEAFF
TRBV5-1,16,TRBJ2-7,CASSLALERGLYEQYF
TRBV7-2,14,TRBJ1-5,CASSLDRGLQPQHF
TRBV9,15,TRBJ1-5,CASSPGQVSNQPQHF
TRBV2,15,TRBJ2-7,CASRVLAVGSYEQYF
TRBV4-1,14,TRBJ1-2,CASSWTGANYGYTF
TRBV9,14,TRBJ2-7,CASSTGQGSYEQYF
TRBV6-4,14,TRBJ2-7,CASSAHRCAYEQYF
TRBV6-5,12,TRBJ2-7,CASSYPPNEQYF
TRBV7-2,15,TRBJ2-2,CASTPTGTITGELFF